Each of the 27 T cell receptor beta chains below was sequenced from the same sample in a study of T cells in Graves' hyperthyroidism and ophthalmopathy. The source material, RNA transcripts, was used to amplify TCR beta CDR3 regions. First-round RT-PCR with HTBI primers amplified the TCR CDR3 region. Each CDR3 protein is one row after TCRdb ran MiXCR on the multiplex PCR reads. The sample consists of 550,000 to 650,000 distinct CDR3 sequences, about 15% of them appearing once. Input material: blood. The receptors come from a woman aged 25 to 39 with Graves' hyperthyroidism that later progressed to Graves' ophthalmopathy.

This clonotype has at least ten counts. CDR3 DNA: TGTGCCAGCAGTTCTCCCAAAGGACCGAGGGACTATGGCTACACCTTC. It is translated as CASSSPKGPRDYGYTF. The V and J genes are TRBV11-2 and TRBJ1-2; no firm D call. The V gene lost 6 bases and the J gene lost 3 bases, with 20 bases spanning the gap. Germline values: CDR1 SGHAT, CDR2 FQNNGV. This CDR3 is built from 16 residues.

This clonotype was recorded many times. The CDR3 bases are TGTGCCAGCTCACTAGGCCTTGGAGGCGACCAAGAGACCCAGTACTTC. Its translation: CASSLGLGGDQETQYF. The rearrangement uses TRBV18 and TRBJ2-5, with D tentatively TRBD2 (5 bases). The germline CDR1 and CDR2 sequences are KGHSH and LQKENI. The CDR3 runs to 16 residues. Trimming shortened V by 4 bases and J by 0 bases, and 15 bases separated the two germline ends. Looking up the rest from reference TRBV18 and TRBJ2-5 gives the full variable domain: NAGVMQNPRHLVRRRGQEARLRCSPMKGHSHVYWYRQLPEEGLKFMVYLQKENIIDESGMPKERFSAEFPKEGPSILRIQQVVRGDSAAYFCASSLGLGGDQETQYFGPGTRLLVL.

The rearrangement joins TRBV5-5 to TRBJ2-7, with TRBD1 identical over 10 bases. CDR3 length: 15 residues. V shed 4 bases and J 3 bases; nucleotides not matched to a gene: 7. The germline V gene has CDR1 SGHKS and CDR2 YYEKEE (reference sequence). The CDR3 nucleotides read TGTGCCAGCAGCCCGGACAGGGGGATGATCTACGAGCAGTACTTC. Protein: CASSPDRGMIYEQYF.

This clonotype was seen at least ten times. The chain links TRBV7-9 to TRBJ1-1, with 9 bases that match TRBD1. CDR1 SEHNR and CDR2 FQNEAQ come from the germline V gene (reference sequence). The CDR3 totals 17 residues. V was clipped by 4 bases and J by 1 base; unmatched bases: 10. The CDR3 bases are TGTGCCAGCAGCTCGGGACAGGGAACAGGGGGGAACACTGAAGCTTTCTTT. Amino acids: CASSSGQGTGGNTEAFF.

Ten or more counts support this clonotype. V usage is TRBV5-1 and J usage is TRBJ2-7, with D tentatively TRBD2 (5 bases). Trimming took 2 bases from V and 0 from J, leaving 9 bases between them. This CDR3 has 14 residues. CDR1 is SGHRS, CDR2 YFSETQ, per germline. CDR3 in DNA: TGCGCCAGCAGCTTAGCGGTGAGCTCCTACGAGCAGTACTTC. It codes for CASSLAVSSYEQYF.

The sample holds many counts of this clonotype. The V and J genes are TRBV19 and TRBJ2-5; a possible D gene is TRBD1 (6 bases). Germline V lookup: CDR1 LNHDA, CDR2 SQIVND (reference sequence). The CDR3 covers 13 residues. V was trimmed by 6 bases and J by 1 base, leaving 9 bases between them. CDR3: CASRGQIQETQYF. Here the CDR3 DNA reads TGTGCCAGTAGAGGACAGATCCAAGAGACCCAGTACTTC. Full variable domain (remainder filled in from reference TRBV19 and TRBJ2-5): DGGITQSPKYLFRKEGQNVTLSCEQNLNHDAMYWYRQDPGQGLRLIYYSQIVNDFQKGDIAEGYSVSREKKESFPLTVTSAQKNPTAFYLCASRGQIQETQYFGPGTRLLVL.

Ten or more counts support this clonotype. V is TRBV6-2 or TRBV6-3 and J is TRBJ2-7; 8 bases agree with TRBD2. The CDR3 consists of 15 residues. Per germline, CDR1 MNHEY and CDR2 SVGEGT. J was trimmed by 2 bases and V by 0 bases; bases with no gene match: 3. CDR3 loop: CASSYSTGGPYEQYF. The CDR3 DNA is TGTGCCAGCAGTTACTCGACGGGAGGGCCCTACGAGCAGTACTTC.

This clonotype was seen repeatedly, ten times or more. CDR3 amino acids: CASSFQSGNTIYF. The CDR3 DNA reads TGTGCCAGCAGTTTCCAATCTGGAAACACCATATATTTT. The chain joins TRBV28 to TRBJ1-3; D is unresolved. In germline, CDR1 is MDHEN, CDR2 SYDVKM. The CDR3 length is 13 residues. Trimming left V 3 bases short and J 1 base short, with 4 bases between.

This clonotype was detected many times. The chain combines TRBV7-8 with TRBJ1-4; D gene ambiguous. Germline V lookup: CDR1 SGHVS, CDR2 FQNEAQ. The V end lost 5 bases, the J end lost 5 bases, and 15 bases lay between the germline ends. The CDR3 is 15 amino acids. Written as DNA, the CDR3 is TGTGCCAGCAGCCGCGCCGACGGATACAATGAAAAACTGTTTTTT. Translating gives CASSRADGYNEKLFF.

This chain connects TRBV6-1 to TRBJ2-1, with TRBD2 as a possible D gene (5 bases). Trimming cost V 5 bases and J 1 base, with 9 bases left between them. Germline CDR1 and CDR2: MNHNS and SASEGT. This CDR3 comprises 14 residues. The CDR3 sequence is CASSPGNSYNEQFF. CDR3 in DNA: TGTGCCAGCAGTCCCGGGAATTCCTACAATGAGCAGTTCTTC.

This clonotype was counted at least ten times. This chain uses TRBV12-3 or TRBV12-4 with TRBJ2-5; 10 bases align to TRBD2. The CDR3 is made up of 17 amino acids. The trim removed 3 bases at V and 2 bases at J, leaving 9 bases unmatched. The DNA of the CDR3 is TGTGCCAGCAGTTTGGGAGCGGGAGGGCCGGGGCAAGAGACCCAGTACTTC. This encodes CASSLGAGGPGQETQYF.

This chain links TRBV7-3 with TRBJ2-1, with D perhaps given as TRBD1 or TRBD2 (5 bases each). From germline, CDR1 is SGHTA and CDR2 FQGTGA. This CDR3 is built from 12 residues. V was cut by 2 bases and J by 9 bases, with 8 bases left in between. CDR3 in DNA: TGTGCCAGCAGCTTAGATGGGGGTGAGCAGTTCTTC. Protein: CASSLDGGEQFF.

This clonotype was seen many times. J is TRBJ2-1 and V is TRBV3-2; no check of the table's D call, TRBD2, against the DNA was made. TRBV3-2 counts as a pseudogene. The CDR3 contains 15 residues. The CDR3 region has the DNA TGTGCCAGCAGCCAGTCGGCTAGCGGGATTGATGAGCAGTTCTTC. The encoded protein is CASSQSASGIDEQFF.

Only a few counts were recorded for this clonotype. The chain is built from TRBV20-1 and TRBJ2-3; D is unclear. V lost 7 bases, J lost 2 bases, and 10 bases lay in between. This CDR3 is built from 12 residues. The germline V gene has CDR1 DFQATT and CDR2 SNEGSKA (reference sequence). Here the CDR3 reads CSVWQNTDTQYF. CDR3 nucleotides: TGCAGTGTGTGGCAGAACACAGATACGCAGTATTTT.

The table lists this clonotype with a few counts. The CDR3 coding sequence is TGCGCCAGCAGCGGCGGACCCCAAGAGACCCAGTACTTC. This sequence encodes CASSGGPQETQYF. The chain joins TRBV5-1 to TRBJ2-5; D gene unclear. The V and J ends lost 4 bases and 1 base respectively, with 8 bases between them. The CDR3 spans 13 residues. CDR1 is SGHRS, CDR2 YFSETQ, per germline.

There are many counts of this clonotype. The chain employs TRBV6-2 or TRBV6-3 and TRBJ1-5, with D hard to call. CDR1 MNHEY and CDR2 SVGEGT come from the germline V gene. The CDR3 is 15 residues long. Trimming pared 8 bases from V and 3 bases from J, leaving 17 bases between. The CDR3 DNA sequence: TGTGCCAGCTACGCTAAGGACTGGGACAATCAGCCCCAGCATTTT. Translated: CASYAKDWDNQPQHF.

This clonotype was detected only a few times. V and J are TRBV11-3 and TRBJ2-2; D gene uncertain. The CDR3 consists of 17 residues. V gave up 5 bases and J gave up 0 bases, with 16 bases separating them. The germline V gene encodes CDR1 SGHNT and CDR2 YENEEA. The CDR3 DNA follows: TGTGCCAGCAGCCACAAACGACATTTCGCGAACACCGGGGAGCTGTTTTTT. Its protein product is CASSHKRHFANTGELFF.

This clonotype showed up many times. This chain's CDR3 is CASSSGHNTGELFF. The CDR3 nucleotides are TGTGCCAGTAGTTCGGGACACAACACCGGGGAGCTGTTTTTT. The rearrangement joins TRBV19 to TRBJ2-2, with D possibly matching TRBD1 (6 bases). This CDR3 is 14 amino acids long. The germline gives CDR1 LNHDA, CDR2 SQIVND (reference sequence). V lost 5 bases and J 2 bases, leaving 9 bases between the germline ends.

This sequence joins TRBV6-2 or TRBV6-3 and TRBJ2-7, with D tentatively TRBD1 or TRBD2 (7 bases each). Germline V CDR1 and CDR2: MNHEY, SVGEGT. Trimming pared 0 bases from V and 7 bases from J, leaving 16 bases between. This CDR3 is 15 amino acids long. The CDR3 sequence: CASSYSAGGVWEQYF. In DNA form, the CDR3 reads TGTGCCAGCAGTTACTCGGCAGGGGGGGTATGGGAGCAGTACTTC.

This clonotype occurred many times. The genes are TRBV27 and TRBJ2-1, with D tentatively TRBD2 (5 bases). Per germline, CDR1 MNHEY and CDR2 SMNVEV (reference sequence). The CDR3 spans 16 residues. Trimming left V 5 bases short and J 0 bases short, with 14 bases between. CDR3 amino acids: CASSLRLTSSYNEQFF. CDR3 bases: TGTGCCAGCAGTCTCCGACTAACTAGCTCCTACAATGAGCAGTTCTTC.

This clonotype was counted at least ten times. The rearrangement links TRBV11-2 to TRBJ1-5; no firm D call. The V end lost 2 bases, the J end lost 7 bases, and 6 bases lay between the germline ends. The CDR3 consists of 12 residues. The germline V gene encodes CDR1 SGHAT and CDR2 FQNNGV. The CDR3 nucleotides read TGTGCCAGCAGCTTACTGGGCCAGCCCCAGCATTTT. It translates to CASSLLGQPQHF.

The gene calls are TRBV3-1 and TRBJ2-2; D possibly corresponds to TRBD2 (6 bases). Germline CDR1 is LGHDT and CDR2 is YNNKEL (reference sequence). V lost 5 bases and J lost 1, with 14 bases in between. The CDR3 sequence is 16 residues long. CDR3 sequence reads: CASSARGSGNTGELFF. In nucleotides, the CDR3 is TGTGCCAGCAGCGCCCGGGGTAGCGGGAACACCGGGGAGCTGTTTTTT. Drawing the rest from reference TRBV3-1 and TRBJ2-2, the complete variable domain is DTAVSQTPKYLVTQMGNDKSIKCEQNLGHDTMYWYKQDSKKFLKIMFSYNNKELIINETVPNRFSPKSPDKAHLNLHINSLELGDSAVYFCASSARGSGNTGELFFGEGSRLTVL.

In its sample, this clonotype was seen many times. Written as DNA, the CDR3 is TGTGCCAGCCTCAGGGGGCCTGAAGCTTTCTTT. The encoded protein is CASLRGPEAFF. This sequence joins TRBV18 and TRBJ1-1; 8 nucleotides line up with TRBD1. The CDR3 runs to 11 residues. Germline values: CDR1 KGHSH, CDR2 LQKENI. V was clipped by 8 bases and J by 6 bases; unmatched bases: 2.

This clonotype was seen repeatedly, ten times or more. The chain's CDR3 is CASSERATLAKNIQYF. In nucleotides, the CDR3 is TGCGCCAGCAGTGAAAGGGCGACCCTAGCCAAAAACATTCAGTACTTC. The V and J genes are TRBV10-1 and TRBJ2-4; no reliable D call. V lost 3 bases and J lost 0, with 12 bases in between. CDR1 is WNHNN, CDR2 SYGVQD, per germline (reference sequence). The CDR3 has 16 amino acids.

This clonotype came up many times. V and J are TRBV29-1 and TRBJ1-5, with 8 bases aligning to TRBD1. This CDR3 contains 16 residues. Germline CDR1 reads SQVTM; CDR2 reads ANQGSEA. V was clipped by 7 bases and J by 0 bases; unmatched bases: 11. Here the CDR3 DNA reads TGCAGCGCCGACCCCGGACAGGGTTATAGCAATCAGCCCCAGCATTTT. This translates into CSADPGQGYSNQPQHF.

Ten or more counts support this clonotype. The CDR3 loop is CASSLLPLAGFYNEQFF. In DNA form, the CDR3 reads TGTGCCAGCAGCTTACTCCCACTAGCGGGATTTTACAATGAGCAGTTCTTC. This chain uses TRBV11-2 with TRBJ2-1; 10 positions agree with TRBD2. V shed 2 bases, J shed 4 bases, and the junction held 8 bases outside the gene matches. Germline CDR1 is SGHAT and CDR2 is FQNNGV. The CDR3 has 17 residues.

The chain combines TRBV28 with TRBJ1-2, with a possible D match to TRBD1 (6 bases). CDR1 and CDR2 (germline): MDHEN, SYDVKM. Trimming removed 5 bases from V and 0 bases from J, with 19 bases in between. CDR3 size: 17 residues. The CDR3 sequence is CASSPPFPTGTNYGYTF. CDR3 DNA: TGTGCCAGCAGTCCCCCCTTTCCGACAGGCACTAACTATGGCTACACCTTC.